Reported below is one T cell receptor beta chain. Its antigen remains unidentified. cDNA libraries for TCR beta contained unique molecular identifiers. Once about 0.9 to 11 million T cells were used, roughly 490,000 cDNA molecules resulted. TCRdb called the PCR reads again in MiXCR, with one record for every CDR3 protein. Here the sample spans roughly 600,000 distinct CDR3 sequences, around 40% being singletons. The data stem from a study of post-analysis software for immune sequencing data. Overall study context: Disease trajectories encompassed relapsing-remitting, secondary progressive and progressive-relapsing multiple sclerosis.

The V gene lost 5 bases and the J gene lost 9 bases, with 17 bases spanning the gap. Germline V gives CDR1 SGHVS, CDR2 FNYEAQ. CDR3 length: 15 amino acids. Points from the study as a whole: Compared with controls, patients showed significantly lower normalized Chao1 diversity. Five or six TRBV segments were more frequent in patients than controls; TRBV5-6, TRBV5-1 and TRBV20-1 belonged to this group.

V and J are TRBV7-6 and TRBJ1-6; maybe TRBD1 (6 bases). Sequenced material: blood. This sequence originates from a girl aged 10-17 years with multiple sclerosis. The CDR3 nucleotides read TGTGCCAGCAGCGTGACAGGCTCGCCCCTTTCACCCCTCCACTTT. It yields the protein CASSVTGSPLSPLHF.